The entry below describes one TCR beta chain. The antigen remains unidentified. This CDR3 is built from 15 residues. Germline V gives CDR1 SGHRS, CDR2 YFSETQ. The V segment lost 3 bases and the J segment 8 bases; nucleotides outside the gene matches: 13. The data are from a study of response to subunit inactivated influenza vaccine. TCRdb processed the RT-PCR reads anew with MiXCR; each CDR3 protein has one entry. The sample comprises some 480,000 distinct CDR3 sequences, about 10% of which are singletons, and approximately 12% rests with the top ten. General study results and limits: Authors suggested seasonal influenza vaccinations each recruit few new T cells.

This specimen was PBMCs from blood, taken roughly 6 weeks after vaccination. This clonotype originated in a man over 45 who received an inactivated influenza vaccine. This chain connects TRBV5-1 to TRBJ1-1; TRBD1 aligns across 7 bases. Written as DNA, the CDR3 is TGCGCCAGCAGCTCCTACAAGATGGACAGGTTGGAAGCTTTCTTT. Translated: CASSSYKMDRLEAFF.